The T cell receptor (beta chain) under discussion was sequenced for a study of T cells in Graves' hyperthyroidism and ophthalmopathy. Overall study findings and caveats: In the analysis, a 13 V-J model separated ophthalmopathy from stable hyperthyroidism. In blood, most of the thyroid clonotypes expanded above 0.001 were also present.

Germline CDR1 and CDR2: KGHSH and LQKENI. CDR3 length equals 15 residues. Amplified regions were TCR beta CDR3 sequences from RNA transcripts. The HTBI primer set was used in a first-round RT-PCR of the TCR CDR3. TCRdb re-called the multiplex PCR reads with MiXCR, one entry per CDR3 protein. The sample consists of approximately 690,000 distinct CDR3 sequences, less than 25% of them appearing once. In the case of this clonotype: The antigen is unknown. A much larger clone differs from this one at a single base, so this may be a read error.

Enrolled ophthalmopathy patients presented with a Clinical Activity Score of at least 3, a NOSPECS grade of at least 4, and disease duration under 3 months. The material sequenced was blood. V and J are TRBV18 and TRBJ2-7, with TRBD1 identical over 9 bases. This receptor was identified in a man aged 30-40 years with Graves' ophthalmopathy. The CDR3 nucleotides read TGTACCAGCTCACCGGGGACAGGGCAGACCTACGAGCAGTACTTC. Amino acids: CTSSPGTGQTYEQYF.